A selection of T cell receptor beta chains follows, all from one sample in a study of cytomegalovirus exposure and HLA in healthy donors. Sequencing used immunoSEQ multiplex PCR; TCRdb keeps in-frame clones, though not all of them. Among 150,000 to 200,000 clones, roughly 81% were seen once, and the ten largest hold roughly 1.2%. Sequencing was carried out using PBMCs. The receptors stem from a woman under 40 in good health and CMV-seronegative. Both conserved end residues are part of each CDR3. Fields, in order: clone size, D gene, J gene, V gene, CDR3 DNA, CDR3 protein. The D gene is left open where the match is weak. Expanded clones are given a class, and other clones once, few, many or no size at all.

clone_size: -; d_call: -; j_call: TRBJ1-2; v_call: TRBV5-6; cdr3_nt: TGTGCCAGCAGCCAAAACAGGGCTTTCGGCTACACCTTC; cdr3_aa: CASSQNRAFGYTF
clone_size: -; d_call: TRBD1; j_call: TRBJ2-1; v_call: TRBV9; cdr3_nt: TGTGCCAGCACCGAATACAGGGGACACAATGAGCAGTTCTTC; cdr3_aa: CASTEYRGHNEQFF
clone_size: -; d_call: TRBD2; j_call: TRBJ2-2; v_call: TRBV6-5; cdr3_nt: TGTGCCAGCAGTTACGTCCGGGGGGGCACCGGGGAGCTGTTTTTT; cdr3_aa: CASSYVRGGTGELFF
clone_size: -; d_call: TRBD1; j_call: TRBJ1-2; v_call: TRBV19; cdr3_nt: TGTGCCGCGATGGACAGGAGCTATGGCTACACCTTC; cdr3_aa: CAAMDRSYGYTF
clone_size: -; d_call: -; j_call: TRBJ2-7; v_call: TRBV7-9; cdr3_nt: TGTGCCAGCAGCTTAATCAGATACGAGCAGTACTTC; cdr3_aa: CASSLIRYEQYF
clone_size: -; d_call: -; j_call: TRBJ1-6; v_call: TRBV4-1; cdr3_nt: TGCGCCAGCAGCCAAGAGAGGGTTTATAATTCACCCCTCCACTTT; cdr3_aa: CASSQERVYNSPLHF
clone_size: few; d_call: -; j_call: TRBJ2-7; v_call: TRBV7-9; cdr3_nt: TGTGCCAGCAGCTTAGACAGGGTTAGGGAGCAGTACTTC; cdr3_aa: CASSLDRVREQYF
clone_size: -; d_call: -; j_call: TRBJ1-2; v_call: TRBV6-5; cdr3_nt: TGTGCCTGCAGCCGGCGGCAGGGGGGCTACACCTTC; cdr3_aa: CACSRRQGGYTF
clone_size: -; d_call: TRBD2; j_call: TRBJ2-5; v_call: TRBV5-1; cdr3_nt: TGCGCCAGCAGCTTGGCCAGCGGGGGAGGAGAGACCCAGTACTTC; cdr3_aa: CASSLASGGGETQYF
clone_size: -; d_call: -; j_call: TRBJ2-3; v_call: TRBV6-5; cdr3_nt: TGTGCCAGCAGTAAGACAGTTCCCGGTACAGATACGCAGTATTTT; cdr3_aa: CASSKTVPGTDTQYF
clone_size: -; d_call: TRBD2; j_call: TRBJ2-3; v_call: TRBV10-1; cdr3_nt: TGCGCCACCCAAGCGGGGAACACAGATACGCAGTATTTT; cdr3_aa: CATQAGNTDTQYF
clone_size: -; d_call: -; j_call: TRBJ1-1; v_call: TRBV14; cdr3_nt: TGTGCCAGCAGCCACACCAGGGGTTACACTGAAGCTTTCTTT; cdr3_aa: CASSHTRGYTEAFF
clone_size: -; d_call: -; j_call: TRBJ2-7; v_call: TRBV7-9; cdr3_nt: TGTGCCAGCAGCTTAGGTTCTTCCTCCTACGAGCAGTACTTC; cdr3_aa: CASSLGSSSYEQYF
clone_size: -; d_call: TRBD1; j_call: TRBJ1-2; v_call: TRBV27; cdr3_nt: TGTGCCAGCAGTCCGGGGACAGGGCGTCTTGTTCCTCTAGGCTACACCTTC; cdr3_aa: CASSPGTGRLVPLGYTF
clone_size: few; d_call: -; j_call: TRBJ1-5; v_call: TRBV4-2; cdr3_nt: TGTGCCAGCAGCCAAGGGAGTAGGCAGCCCCAGCATTTT; cdr3_aa: CASSQGSRQPQHF
clone_size: few; d_call: -; j_call: TRBJ2-7; v_call: TRBV6-6; cdr3_nt: TGTGCCAGCAGTTATACAGGGTCGGGCTACGAGCAGTACTTC; cdr3_aa: CASSYTGSGYEQYF
clone_size: -; d_call: -; j_call: TRBJ2-2; v_call: TRBV11-2; cdr3_nt: TGTGCCAGCAGCTCTCAGGGTTTAGGCGGGGAGCTGTTTTTT; cdr3_aa: CASSSQGLGGELFF
clone_size: -; d_call: TRBD1; j_call: TRBJ2-7; v_call: TRBV6-5; cdr3_nt: TGTGCCAGCAGGGGACAGGGAGAAGGCTACGAGCAGTACTTC; cdr3_aa: CASRGQGEGYEQYF
clone_size: -; d_call: TRBD1; j_call: TRBJ2-7; v_call: TRBV27; cdr3_nt: TGTGCCAGCAGTTCCACACGGACAGGGGGATACGAGCAGTACTTC; cdr3_aa: CASSSTRTGGYEQYF
clone_size: -; d_call: -; j_call: TRBJ1-2; v_call: TRBV14; cdr3_nt: TGTGCCAGCAGCCAAGACCCGGCGGGGCGAGGCTATGGCTACACCTTC; cdr3_aa: CASSQDPAGRGYGYTF
clone_size: -; d_call: TRBD2; j_call: TRBJ2-3; v_call: TRBV6-1; cdr3_nt: TGTGCCAGCAGTGAAGGTGGTAGCGGGAGTTCAGATACGCAGTATTTT; cdr3_aa: CASSEGGSGSSDTQYF
clone_size: -; d_call: TRBD1; j_call: TRBJ2-7; v_call: TRBV6-5; cdr3_nt: TGTGCCAGCAGTTACGGAACAGGGGGCGCGCGTTACGAGCAGTACTTC; cdr3_aa: CASSYGTGGARYEQYF
clone_size: -; d_call: TRBD1; j_call: TRBJ2-5; v_call: TRBV15; cdr3_nt: TGTGCCACCAGCGGCAACCGGGACAGGGTAGAGACCCAGTACTTC; cdr3_aa: CATSGNRDRVETQYF
clone_size: -; d_call: -; j_call: TRBJ1-5; v_call: TRBV11-2; cdr3_nt: TGTGCCAGCAGCTTAGTCCATTTATCTTCCAGGGAAGATCAGCCCCAGCATTTT; cdr3_aa: CASSLVHLSSREDQPQHF
clone_size: few; d_call: TRBD2; j_call: TRBJ2-1; v_call: TRBV6-5; cdr3_nt: TGTGCCAGCAGGGGCCTAGCGGGAGAAATCCTCTTC; cdr3_aa: CASRGLAGEILF
clone_size: -; d_call: TRBD1; j_call: TRBJ2-7; v_call: TRBV29-1; cdr3_nt: TGCAGCGTCGCGTCCGGGACAGGGGCCCCCTACGAGCAGTACTTC; cdr3_aa: CSVASGTGAPYEQYF
clone_size: -; d_call: TRBD1; j_call: TRBJ2-2; v_call: TRBV10-3; cdr3_nt: TGTGCCACCGAAGGGACAGGGAACACCGGGGAGCTGTTTTTT; cdr3_aa: CATEGTGNTGELFF
clone_size: once; d_call: -; j_call: TRBJ1-2; v_call: TRBV7-9; cdr3_nt: TGTGCCAGCAGCTCCTACCGGGAAGGAGGCTACACCTTC; cdr3_aa: CASSSYREGGYTF
clone_size: -; d_call: -; j_call: TRBJ2-1; v_call: TRBV29-1; cdr3_nt: TGCAGCGTTGAAGATCAAGTAACAGGGTCCTACAATGAGCAGTTCTTC; cdr3_aa: CSVEDQVTGSYNEQFF
clone_size: -; d_call: -; j_call: TRBJ1-1; v_call: TRBV5-4; cdr3_nt: TGTGCCAGCAGCTTCTCGACAGGTGTAAACACTGAAGCTTTCTTT; cdr3_aa: CASSFSTGVNTEAFF
clone_size: -; d_call: TRBD2; j_call: TRBJ2-7; v_call: TRBV30; cdr3_nt: TGTGCCTGGAGTCTAGCGGGGGGTTGGGAGCAGTACTTC; cdr3_aa: CAWSLAGGWEQYF
clone_size: -; d_call: TRBD1; j_call: TRBJ2-7; v_call: TRBV18; cdr3_nt: TGTGCCAGCTCACCAAGGGACAGAAGCTCCTACGAGCAGTACTTC; cdr3_aa: CASSPRDRSSYEQYF
clone_size: few; d_call: TRBD1; j_call: TRBJ1-2; v_call: TRBV2; cdr3_nt: TGTGCCAGCAGTAGGGACAGGGGGCTGACTAACTATGGCTACACCTTC; cdr3_aa: CASSRDRGLTNYGYTF
clone_size: -; d_call: -; j_call: TRBJ2-3; v_call: TRBV5-1; cdr3_nt: TGCGCCAGCAGCTTGGCCAGGGTAATGGATACGCAGTATTTT; cdr3_aa: CASSLARVMDTQYF